This T cell receptor (beta chain) was obtained from a study of OX40 agonist ivuxolimab in advanced cancers. Whole-study context: The patients received agonistic anti-OX40 (CD134) antibody ivuxolimab. Whole-study results and caveats: Among T cells, CD8+ cells averaged more expanded clones than CD4+ cells.

As for this clone: Its antigen is as yet unknown.

The germline V gene encodes CDR1 SGHTA and CDR2 FQGTGA. The CDR3 contains 13 residues. V was pared by 6 bases and J by 0 bases, with 8 bases between. Libraries were prepared by immunoSEQ multiplex PCR; TCRdb keeps only in-frame clonotypes and omits some of them. The table lists approximately 21,000 clones, about 79% of them singletons. The rearrangement links TRBV7-3 to TRBJ2-5; D might be TRBD2 (6 bases). This receptor was obtained from an adult with an advanced solid tumor such as melanoma, head and neck, liver or kidney cancer. This sample comprised CD4+ or CD8+ T cells sorted from blood, obtained in a trial of the OX40 agonist ivuxolimab. CDR3 DNA sequence: TGTGCCAGCAGTGGGGAGGACCAAGAGACCCAGTACTTC. Protein sequence: CASSGEDQETQYF.